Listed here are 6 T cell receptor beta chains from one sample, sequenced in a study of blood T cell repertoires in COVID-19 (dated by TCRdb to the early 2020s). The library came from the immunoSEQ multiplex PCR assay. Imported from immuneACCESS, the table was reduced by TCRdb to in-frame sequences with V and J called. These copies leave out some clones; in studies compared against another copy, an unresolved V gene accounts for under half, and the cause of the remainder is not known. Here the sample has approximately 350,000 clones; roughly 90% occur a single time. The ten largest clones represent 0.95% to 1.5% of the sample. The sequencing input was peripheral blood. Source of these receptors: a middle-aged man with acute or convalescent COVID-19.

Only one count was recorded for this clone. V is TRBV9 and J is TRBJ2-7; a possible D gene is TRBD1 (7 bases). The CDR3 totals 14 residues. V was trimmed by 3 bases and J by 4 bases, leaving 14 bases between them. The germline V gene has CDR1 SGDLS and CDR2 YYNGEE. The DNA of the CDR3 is TGTGCCAGCAGCGCAGCAGGGGGGTCTTACGAGCAGTACTTC. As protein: CASSAAGGSYEQYF.

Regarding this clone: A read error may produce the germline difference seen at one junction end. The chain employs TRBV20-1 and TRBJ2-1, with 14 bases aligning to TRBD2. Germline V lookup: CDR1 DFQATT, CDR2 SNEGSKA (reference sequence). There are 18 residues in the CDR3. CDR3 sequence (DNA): TGCAGTGCTAGTGGGACTAGCGGGGGCTCGATTTCCTTCAATGAGCAGTTCTTC. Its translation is CSASGTSGGSISFNEQFF.

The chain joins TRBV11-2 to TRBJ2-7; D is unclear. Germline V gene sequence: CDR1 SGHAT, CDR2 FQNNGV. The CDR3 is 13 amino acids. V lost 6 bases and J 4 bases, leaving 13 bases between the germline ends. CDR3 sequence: CASSTRWSYEQYF. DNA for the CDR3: TGTGCCAGCAGTACCCGCTGGAGTTACGAGCAGTACTTC.

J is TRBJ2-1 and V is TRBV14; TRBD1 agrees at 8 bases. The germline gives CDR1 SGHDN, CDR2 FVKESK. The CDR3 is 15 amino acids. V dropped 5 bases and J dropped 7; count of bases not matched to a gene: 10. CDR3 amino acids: CASSVGQATRNEQFF. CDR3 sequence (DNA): TGTGCCAGCAGCGTGGGACAGGCAACACGGAATGAGCAGTTCTTC.

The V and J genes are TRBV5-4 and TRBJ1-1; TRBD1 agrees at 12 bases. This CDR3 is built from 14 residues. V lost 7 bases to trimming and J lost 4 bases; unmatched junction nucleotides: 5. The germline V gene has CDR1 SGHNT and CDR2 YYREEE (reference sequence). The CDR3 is CASRDRGQVTEAFF. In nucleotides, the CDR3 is TGTGCCAGCCGGGACAGGGGGCAAGTCACTGAAGCTTTCTTT.

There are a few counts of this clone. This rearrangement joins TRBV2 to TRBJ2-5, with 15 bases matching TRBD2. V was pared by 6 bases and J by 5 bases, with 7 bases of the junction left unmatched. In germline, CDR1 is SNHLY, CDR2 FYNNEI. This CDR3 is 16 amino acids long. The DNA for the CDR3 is TGTGCCAGCAGAAAGGGACTAGCGGGAGGTGGGGAGACCCAGTACTTC. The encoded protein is CASRKGLAGGGETQYF.